This TCR beta chain came from a study of T-cell reconstitution after alpha-beta-depleted transplantation in children. A remark on this clonotype: As yet, its antigen is unknown.

The CDR3 runs 14 residues. Germline V gives CDR1 MNHEY, CDR2 SMNVEV (reference sequence). The V end was cut by 2 bases, the J end by 3 bases, with 11 bases between. Study results and limitations: Elevated TCRbeta diversity at day 60 was traced, in some patients, to surviving recipient T cells and thymic progenitors. From newly produced T cells came most of the T-cell counts and diversity one year after transplant.

TCRbeta library preparation incorporated unique molecular identifiers. TCRdb passed the PCR reads through MiXCR, listing each CDR3 protein once. In the table there are 300,000 to 400,000 distinct CDR3 sequences, 16% of which are singletons. The sequence derives from a male patient aged 2 to 9 who had a stem cell transplant for acute lymphoblastic leukemia, so the T cells may come from the graft donor. The source was PBMCs, mostly from graft donor cells, collected 360 days after TCRalphabeta/CD19-depleted stem cell transplant. The V call is TRBV27, the J call TRBJ2-7; weak D call: TRBD1 (6 bases). Here the CDR3 reads CASSLGQPVYEQYF. The CDR3 nucleotides read TGTGCCAGCAGTTTAGGACAGCCGGTCTACGAGCAGTACTTC.